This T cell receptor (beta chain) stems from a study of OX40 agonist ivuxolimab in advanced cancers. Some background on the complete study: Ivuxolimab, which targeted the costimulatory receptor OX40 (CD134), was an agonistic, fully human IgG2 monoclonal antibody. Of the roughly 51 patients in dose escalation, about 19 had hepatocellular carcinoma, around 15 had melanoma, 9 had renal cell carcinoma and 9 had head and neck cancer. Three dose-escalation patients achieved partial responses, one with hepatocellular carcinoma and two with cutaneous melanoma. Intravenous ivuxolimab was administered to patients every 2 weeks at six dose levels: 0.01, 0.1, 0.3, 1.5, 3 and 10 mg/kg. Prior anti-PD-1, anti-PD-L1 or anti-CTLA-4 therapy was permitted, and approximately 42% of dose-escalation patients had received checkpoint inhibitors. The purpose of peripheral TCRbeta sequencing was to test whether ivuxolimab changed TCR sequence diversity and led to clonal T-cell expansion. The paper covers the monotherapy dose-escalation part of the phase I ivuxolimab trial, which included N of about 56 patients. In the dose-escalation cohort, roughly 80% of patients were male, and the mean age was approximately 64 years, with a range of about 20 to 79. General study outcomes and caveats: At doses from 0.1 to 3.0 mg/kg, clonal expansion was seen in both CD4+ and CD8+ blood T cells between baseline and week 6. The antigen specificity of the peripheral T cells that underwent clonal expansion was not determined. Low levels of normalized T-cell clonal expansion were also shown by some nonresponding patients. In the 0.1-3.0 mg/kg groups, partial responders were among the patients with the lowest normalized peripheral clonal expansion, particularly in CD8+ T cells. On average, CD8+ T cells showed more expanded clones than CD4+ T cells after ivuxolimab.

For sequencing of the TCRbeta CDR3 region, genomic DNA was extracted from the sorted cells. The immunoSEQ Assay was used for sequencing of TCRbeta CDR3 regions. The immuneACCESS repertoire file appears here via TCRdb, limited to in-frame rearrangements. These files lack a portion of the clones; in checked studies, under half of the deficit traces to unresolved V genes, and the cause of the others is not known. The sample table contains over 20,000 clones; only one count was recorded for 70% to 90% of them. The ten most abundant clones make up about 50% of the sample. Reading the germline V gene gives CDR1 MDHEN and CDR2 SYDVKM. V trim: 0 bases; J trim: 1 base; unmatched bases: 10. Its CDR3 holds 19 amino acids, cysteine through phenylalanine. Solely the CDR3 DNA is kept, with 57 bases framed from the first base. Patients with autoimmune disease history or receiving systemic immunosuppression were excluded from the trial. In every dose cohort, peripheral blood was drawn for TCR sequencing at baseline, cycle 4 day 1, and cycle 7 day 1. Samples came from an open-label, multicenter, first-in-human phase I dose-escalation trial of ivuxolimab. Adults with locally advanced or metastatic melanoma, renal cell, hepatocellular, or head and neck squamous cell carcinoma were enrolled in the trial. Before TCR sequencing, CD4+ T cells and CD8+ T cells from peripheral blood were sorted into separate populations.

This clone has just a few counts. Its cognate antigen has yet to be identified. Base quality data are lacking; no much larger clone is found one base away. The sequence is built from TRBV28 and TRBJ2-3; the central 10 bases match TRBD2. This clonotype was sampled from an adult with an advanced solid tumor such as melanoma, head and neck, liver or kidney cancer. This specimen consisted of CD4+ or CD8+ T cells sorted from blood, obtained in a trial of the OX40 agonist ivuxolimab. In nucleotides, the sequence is TGTGCCAGCAGTTTATGGGCCAGCGGGGGGGCGGGAGGCACAGATACGCAGTATTTT. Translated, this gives CASSLWASGGAGGTDTQYF.